This is a list of T cell receptor beta chains from one sample in a study of patients and donors after allogeneic stem cell transplantation. TCRdb called the RT-PCR reads again in MiXCR, with one record for every CDR3 protein. The table shows hundreds of thousands of distinct CDR3 sequences, with approximately 16% occurring only once. The sample was blood, either unsorted or a sorted T cell fraction (not recorded which). These receptor sequences come from a human donor who was either an allogeneic HSCT recipient or a stem cell or donor lymphocyte infusion donor (not recorded which). It is not recorded whose cells these are; they may come from a transplant donor. Both conserved end residues are part of each CDR3. A D gene is named only where the DNA matches it firmly. Rows give clone size only sometimes, using once, few, many, or a class for an expanded clone.

TRBJ1-3,TRBV7-2,TRBD1,.,CASSSPGQHTGNTIYF,TGTGCCAGCAGCAGCCCGGGACAGCATACTGGAAACACCATATATTTT
TRBJ1-5,TRBV6-2/TRBV6-3,.,.,CASSYGPRESDQPQHF,TGTGCCAGCAGTTACGGGCCCAGGGAGTCGGATCAGCCCCAGCATTTT
TRBJ2-3,TRBV7-2,.,few,CASSSTGVTQYF,TGTGCCAGCAGCTCTACCGGGGTTACGCAGTATTTT
TRBJ2-7,TRBV6-1,.,few,CASSERAAAVNQQYF,TGTGCCAGCAGTGAAAGGGCAGCCGCAGTTAACCAGCAGTACTTC
TRBJ2-7,TRBV2,TRBD1,few,CAGGGTGAYEQYF,TGTGCCGGAGGCGGGACAGGGGCCTACGAGCAGTACTTC
TRBJ1-2,TRBV10-3,.,few,CAISPGRFNYGYTF,TGTGCCATCAGCCCTGGACGGTTCAACTATGGCTACACCTTC
TRBJ2-1,TRBV7-8,TRBD2,many,CASSLIREAAYNEQFF,TGTGCCAGCAGCTTAATACGGGAGGCCGCGTACAATGAGCAGTTCTTC
TRBJ1-2,TRBV7-9,.,.,CASSLQGLAYGYTF,TGTGCCAGCAGCTTACAAGGGTTAGCCTATGGCTACACCTTC
TRBJ2-7,TRBV12-5,.,.,CASAENYEQYF,TGTGCTAGCGCCGAAAACTACGAGCAGTACTTC
TRBJ2-4,TRBV6-1,TRBD1,.,CASSLTGSTDIQYF,TGTGCCAGCAGCCTGACAGGGTCGACGGACATTCAGTACTTC
TRBJ2-1,TRBV12-3/TRBV12-4,.,many,CASSASVRPYNEQFF,TGTGCCAGCAGTGCTTCGGTTCGCCCCTACAATGAGCAGTTCTTC
TRBJ2-7,TRBV4-1,.,.,CASSQGESGHYEQYF,TGCGCCAGCAGCCAAGGCGAGTCCGGGCACTACGAGCAGTACTTC
TRBJ2-3,TRBV10-3,TRBD1,many,CAISPVTGGTDTQYF,TGTGCCATCAGTCCCGTGACAGGGGGCACAGATACGCAGTATTTT
TRBJ1-3,TRBV18,.,.,CASSPPAGDRNTIYF,TGTGCCAGCTCACCACCTGCAGGGGATAGAAACACCATATATTTT
TRBJ2-7,TRBV20-1,.,.,CSARDLILDYEQYF,TGCAGTGCTAGAGATCTAATCCTCGACTACGAGCAGTACTTC
TRBJ2-1,TRBV10-3,.,many,CAISDPRPPYNEQFF,TGTGCCATCAGTGACCCGAGACCACCGTACAATGAGCAGTTCTTC
TRBJ1-5,TRBV15,.,few,CATSRGPEPQHF,TGTGCCACCAGCAGAGGCCCGGAGCCCCAGCATTTT
TRBJ1-2,TRBV5-6,.,.,CASSPPDKGVYGYTF,TGTGCCAGCAGCCCCCCAGACAAGGGCGTCTATGGCTACACCTTC
TRBJ2-7,TRBV12-3/TRBV12-4,.,many,CASTPGPFSPGEQYF,TGTGCCAGCACCCCGGGCCCCTTTTCACCCGGCGAGCAGTACTTC
TRBJ2-7,TRBV6-1,.,.,CASADSRSYEQYF,TGTGCCAGCGCGGACAGTCGCTCCTACGAGCAGTACTTC
TRBJ2-5,TRBV12-3/TRBV12-4,TRBD1,.,CASSRTTGGETQYF,TGTGCCAGCAGCCGTACCACAGGGGGTGAGACCCAGTACTTC
TRBJ2-4,TRBV6-2/TRBV6-3,.,.,CASRLKSIQYF,TGTGCCAGCCGGCTGAAAAGCATTCAGTACTTC
TRBJ2-3,TRBV12-3/TRBV12-4,.,few,CASSLGQGLRDTQYF,TGTGCCAGCAGTTTAGGGCAGGGCCTCCGGGATACGCAGTATTTT
TRBJ2-1,TRBV7-9,.,.,CASSHEDSSYNEQFF,TGTGCCAGCAGCCACGAGGACAGCTCCTACAATGAGCAGTTCTTC
TRBJ2-1,TRBV7-9,.,few,CASSLAPRAPNEQFF,TGTGCCAGCAGCTTAGCCCCCCGGGCACCCAATGAGCAGTTCTTC
TRBJ2-2,TRBV12-3/TRBV12-4,TRBD2,many,CASSPPGRADTGELFF,TGTGCCAGCAGTCCCCCCGGGAGGGCGGACACCGGGGAGCTGTTTTTT
TRBJ1-6,TRBV9,.,few,CASSVVDNSPLHF,TGTGCCAGCAGCGTAGTGGATAATTCACCCCTCCACTTT
TRBJ1-1,TRBV2,.,.,CASSEGRDTEAFF,TGTGCCAGCAGTGAGGGCAGGGACACTGAAGCTTTCTTT